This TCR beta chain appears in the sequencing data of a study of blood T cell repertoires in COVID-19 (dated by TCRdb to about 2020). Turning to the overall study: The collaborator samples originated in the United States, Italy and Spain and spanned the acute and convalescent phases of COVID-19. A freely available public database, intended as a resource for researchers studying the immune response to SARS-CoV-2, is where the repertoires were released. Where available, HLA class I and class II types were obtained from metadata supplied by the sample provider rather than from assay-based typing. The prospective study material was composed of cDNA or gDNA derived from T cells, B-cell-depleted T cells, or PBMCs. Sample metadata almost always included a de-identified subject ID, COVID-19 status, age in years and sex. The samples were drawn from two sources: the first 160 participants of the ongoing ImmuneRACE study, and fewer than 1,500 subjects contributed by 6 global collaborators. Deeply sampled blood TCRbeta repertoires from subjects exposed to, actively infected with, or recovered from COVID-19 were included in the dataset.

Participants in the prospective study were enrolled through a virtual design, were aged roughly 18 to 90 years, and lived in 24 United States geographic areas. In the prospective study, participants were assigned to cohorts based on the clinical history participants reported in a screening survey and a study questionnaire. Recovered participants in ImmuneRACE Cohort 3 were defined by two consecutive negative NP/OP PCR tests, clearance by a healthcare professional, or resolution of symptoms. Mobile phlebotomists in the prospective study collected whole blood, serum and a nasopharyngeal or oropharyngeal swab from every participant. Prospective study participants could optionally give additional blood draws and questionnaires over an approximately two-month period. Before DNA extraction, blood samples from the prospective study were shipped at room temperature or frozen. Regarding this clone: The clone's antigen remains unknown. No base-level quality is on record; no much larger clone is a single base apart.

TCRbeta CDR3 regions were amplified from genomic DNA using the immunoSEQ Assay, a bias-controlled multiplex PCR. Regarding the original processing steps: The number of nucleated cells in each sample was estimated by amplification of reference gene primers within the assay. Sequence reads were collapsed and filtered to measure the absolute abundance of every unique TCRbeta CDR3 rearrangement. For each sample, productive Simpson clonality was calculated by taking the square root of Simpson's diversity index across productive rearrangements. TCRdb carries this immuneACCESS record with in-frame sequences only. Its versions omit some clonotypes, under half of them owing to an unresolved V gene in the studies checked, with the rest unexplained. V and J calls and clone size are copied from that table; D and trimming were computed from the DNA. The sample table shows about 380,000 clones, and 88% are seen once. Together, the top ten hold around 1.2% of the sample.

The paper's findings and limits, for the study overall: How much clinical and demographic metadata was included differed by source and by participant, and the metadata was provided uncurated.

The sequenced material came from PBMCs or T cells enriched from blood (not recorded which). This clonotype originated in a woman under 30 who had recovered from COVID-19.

The CDR3 protein: CASSRTSGGLYEQYF. The nucleotide sequence reads TGTGCCAGCAGTCGGACTAGCGGGGGTCTCTACGAGCAGTACTTC. The chain is encoded by TRBV6-6 joined to TRBJ2-7, and 13 bases in between align with TRBD2. From V the trimming removes 5 bases and from J it removes 3 bases, while the gene matches leave 4 bases of the junction unaccounted for. From cysteine to phenylalanine, the CDR3 is 15 amino acids long. Only the CDR3 portion is preserved as DNA: 45 bases, with reading frame beginning at the first base. CDR1 MNHNY and CDR2 SVGAGI were looked up in the germline V gene (reference sequence).